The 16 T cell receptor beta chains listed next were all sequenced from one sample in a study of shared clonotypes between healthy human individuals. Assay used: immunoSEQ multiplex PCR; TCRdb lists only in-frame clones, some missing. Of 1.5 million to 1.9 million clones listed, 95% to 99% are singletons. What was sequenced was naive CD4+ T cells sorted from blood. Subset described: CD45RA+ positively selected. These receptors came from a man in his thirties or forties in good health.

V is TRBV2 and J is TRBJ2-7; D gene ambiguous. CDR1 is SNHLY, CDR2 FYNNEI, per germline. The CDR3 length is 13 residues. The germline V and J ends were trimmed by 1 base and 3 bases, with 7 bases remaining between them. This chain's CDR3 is CASSEDPGYEQYF. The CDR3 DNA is TGTGCCAGCAGTGAAGATCCTGGCTACGAGCAGTACTTC.

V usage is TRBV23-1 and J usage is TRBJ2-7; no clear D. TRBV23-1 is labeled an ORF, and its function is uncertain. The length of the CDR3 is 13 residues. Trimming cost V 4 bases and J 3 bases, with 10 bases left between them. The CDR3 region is CASSRGQHYEQYF. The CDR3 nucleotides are TGCGCCAGCAGTCGTGGTCAGCACTACGAGCAGTACTTC.

As DNA, the CDR3 is TGTGCCACTAACCGGGGCTCCTACGAGCAGTACTTC. The encoded protein is CATNRGSYEQYF. The chain uses TRBV6-1 and TRBJ2-7; maybe TRBD2 (5 bases). Germline assignment: CDR1 MNHNS and CDR2 SASEGT. The CDR3 runs to 12 residues. V was shortened by 10 bases and J by 0 bases, with 10 bases between the two germline ends.

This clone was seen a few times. CDR3 coding DNA: TGCGCCAGCAGCTTGTTTTCAGGGGCTGTGAACACTGAAGCTTTCTTT. Its translation: CASSLFSGAVNTEAFF. V is TRBV5-1 and J is TRBJ1-1, with D possibly being TRBD1 (6 bases). There are 16 residues in the CDR3. V lost 1 base, J lost 0 bases, and 13 bases lay in between. Germline assignment: CDR1 SGHRS and CDR2 YFSETQ.

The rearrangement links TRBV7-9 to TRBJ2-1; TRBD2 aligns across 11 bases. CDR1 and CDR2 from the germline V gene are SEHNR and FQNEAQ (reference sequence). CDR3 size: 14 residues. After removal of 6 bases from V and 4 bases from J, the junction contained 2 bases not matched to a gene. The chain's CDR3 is CASRLAGGYNEQFF. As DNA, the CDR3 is TGTGCCAGCAGGCTAGCGGGAGGTTACAATGAGCAGTTCTTC.

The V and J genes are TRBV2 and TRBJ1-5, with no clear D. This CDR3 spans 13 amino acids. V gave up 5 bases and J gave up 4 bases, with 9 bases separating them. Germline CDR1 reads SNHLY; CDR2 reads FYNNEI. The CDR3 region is CASSIGLNQPQHF. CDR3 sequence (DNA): TGTGCCAGCAGTATTGGACTAAATCAGCCCCAGCATTTT.

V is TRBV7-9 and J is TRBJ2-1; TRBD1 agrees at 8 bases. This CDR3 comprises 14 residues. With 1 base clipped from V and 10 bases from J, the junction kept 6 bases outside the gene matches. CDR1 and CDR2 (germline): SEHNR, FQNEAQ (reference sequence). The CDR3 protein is CASSLEQGVREQFF. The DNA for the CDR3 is TGTGCCAGCAGCTTAGAACAGGGGGTAAGGGAGCAGTTCTTC.

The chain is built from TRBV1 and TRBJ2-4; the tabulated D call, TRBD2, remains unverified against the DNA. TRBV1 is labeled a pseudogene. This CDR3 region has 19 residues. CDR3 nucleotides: TGCACCAGCACTCGTCCGGAATTGCGGAGGAGCCTAGCCAAAAACATTCAGTACTTC. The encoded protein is CTSTRPELRRSLAKNIQYF.

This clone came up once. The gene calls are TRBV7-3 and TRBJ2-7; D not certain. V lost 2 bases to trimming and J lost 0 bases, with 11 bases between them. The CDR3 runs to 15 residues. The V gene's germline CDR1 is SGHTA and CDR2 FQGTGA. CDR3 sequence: CASSLRHSSSYEQYF. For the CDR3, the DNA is TGTGCCAGCAGCTTACGGCACTCGAGCTCCTACGAGCAGTACTTC.

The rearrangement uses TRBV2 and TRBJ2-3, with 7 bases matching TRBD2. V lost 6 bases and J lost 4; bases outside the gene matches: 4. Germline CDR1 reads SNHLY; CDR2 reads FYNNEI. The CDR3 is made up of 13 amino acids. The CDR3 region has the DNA TGTGCCAGCAGGCAGACTAGCTCAGATACGCAGTATTTT. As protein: CASRQTSSDTQYF.

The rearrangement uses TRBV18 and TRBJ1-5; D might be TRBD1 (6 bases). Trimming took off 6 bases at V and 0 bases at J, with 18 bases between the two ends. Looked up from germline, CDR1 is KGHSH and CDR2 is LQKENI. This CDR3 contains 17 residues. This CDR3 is CASSVIRGRDSNQPQHF. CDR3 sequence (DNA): TGTGCCAGCTCTGTTATCAGGGGTCGGGATAGCAATCAGCCCCAGCATTTT.

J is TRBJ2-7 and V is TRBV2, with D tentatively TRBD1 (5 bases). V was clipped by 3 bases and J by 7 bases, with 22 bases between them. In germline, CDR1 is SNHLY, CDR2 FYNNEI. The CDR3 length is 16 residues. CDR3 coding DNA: TGTGCCAGCAGTGACTCTATAGGGGCAGCTGTAAGGGAGCAGTACTTC. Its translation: CASSDSIGAAVREQYF.

The CDR3 DNA follows: TGTGCCAGCAGTTTAAAGTACAACTATGGCTACACCTTC. Its protein is CASSLKYNYGYTF. The chain combines TRBV28 with TRBJ1-2; D gene uncertain. The length of the CDR3 is 13 residues. CDR1 and CDR2 (germline): MDHEN, SYDVKM. V was cut by 2 bases and J by 2 bases, with 6 bases left in between.

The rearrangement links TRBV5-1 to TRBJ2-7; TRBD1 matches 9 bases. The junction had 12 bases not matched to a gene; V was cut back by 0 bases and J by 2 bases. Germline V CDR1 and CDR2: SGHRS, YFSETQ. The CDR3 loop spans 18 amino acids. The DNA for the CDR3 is TGCGCCAGCAGCTTGGCCATTAGCGTCGGACAGGGGACCTACGAGCAGTACTTC. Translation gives CASSLAISVGQGTYEQYF.

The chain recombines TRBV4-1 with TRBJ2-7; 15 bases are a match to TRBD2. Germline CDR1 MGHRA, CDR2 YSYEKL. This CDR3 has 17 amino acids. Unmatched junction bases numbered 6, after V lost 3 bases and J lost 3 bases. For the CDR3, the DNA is TGCGCCAGCAGCCAGCTGGGACTAGCGGGAGGTCTCTACGAGCAGTACTTC. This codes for CASSQLGLAGGLYEQYF.

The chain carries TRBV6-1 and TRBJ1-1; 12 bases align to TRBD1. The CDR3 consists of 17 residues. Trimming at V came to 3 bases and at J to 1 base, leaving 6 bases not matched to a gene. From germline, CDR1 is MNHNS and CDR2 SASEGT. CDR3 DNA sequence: TGTGCCAGCAGTGAGGAGGGGACAGGGGGCTGGAACACTGAAGCTTTCTTT. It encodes CASSEEGTGGWNTEAFF.